The clone carrying this TCR beta chain was counted only a few times. Antigen: not known. The data are from a study of T cell repertoires in cytomegalovirus infection. Study-level information: Public TCR beta signatures provided an indication of both CMV infection and a matching HLA type. The study's findings and limits: CMV-specific TCR beta clonotypes restricted by HLA-C were the ones dominating the ex vivo response. The cumulative frequency of public TCR beta families identified carriers of CMV plus the relevant HLA.

CDR1 LGHDT and CDR2 YNNKEL come from the germline V gene (reference sequence). This CDR3 comprises 14 residues. V was pared by 4 bases and J by 8 bases, with 6 bases of the junction left unmatched. TCRdb re-derived calls from the reads in MiXCR, one entry per CDR3 protein. Among approximately 500,000 distinct CDR3 sequences listed, approximately 15% were seen once. This receptor was obtained from a human donor in good health (CMV status not recorded). Some clones in this sample may be carry-over from other donors' samples. The chain employs TRBV3-1 and TRBJ2-1, with 9 bases aligning to TRBD1. The specimen sequenced was CD8+ T cells from PBMCs. The CDR3 nucleotides read TGTGCCAGCAGCCCCGGACAGGGGAAGCATGAGCAGTTCTTC. Translated: CASSPGQGKHEQFF.